This TCR beta chain was retrieved from a study of tumor-infiltrating lymphocytes in oesophageal squamous cell carcinoma. The CDR3 spans 15 residues, counting both ends. Germline V gene lookup returns CDR1 SGHTA and CDR2 FQGTGA. Each CDR3 protein gets one entry after TCRdb re-called the PCR reads with MiXCR. The table includes almost 20,000 distinct CDR3 sequences, 40% to 50% detected once. On this clonotype itself: The conserved phenylalanine or tryptophan normally closing the CDR3 is absent here, so this likely arose from a read error. The DNA is omitted, as the CDR3 cannot be located on it reliably, and the CDR3 follows TCRdb's listing.

This chain connects TRBV7-3 to TRBJ2-3; the table's D call TRBD2 went unverified against the DNA. The sequence derives from a male donor with esophageal squamous cell carcinoma. Sequenced: esophageal tumor tissue. CDR3 residues: CASSPRRGYEQYFGP.